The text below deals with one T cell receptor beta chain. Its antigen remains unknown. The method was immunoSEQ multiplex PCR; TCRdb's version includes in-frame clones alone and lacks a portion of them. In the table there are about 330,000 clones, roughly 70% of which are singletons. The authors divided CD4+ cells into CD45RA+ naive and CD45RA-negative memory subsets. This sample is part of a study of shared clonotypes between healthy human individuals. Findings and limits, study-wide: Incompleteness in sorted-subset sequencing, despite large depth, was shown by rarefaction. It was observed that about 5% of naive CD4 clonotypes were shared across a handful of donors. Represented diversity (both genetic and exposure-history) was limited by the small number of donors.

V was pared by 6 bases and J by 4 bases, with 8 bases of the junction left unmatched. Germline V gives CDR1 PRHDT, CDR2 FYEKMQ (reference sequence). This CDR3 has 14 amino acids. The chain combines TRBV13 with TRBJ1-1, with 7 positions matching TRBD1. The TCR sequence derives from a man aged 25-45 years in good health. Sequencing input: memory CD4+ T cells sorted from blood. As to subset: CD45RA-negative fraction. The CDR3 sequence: CASRATGEVTEAFF. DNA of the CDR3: TGTGCCAGCAGAGCTACAGGGGAGGTCACTGAAGCTTTCTTT. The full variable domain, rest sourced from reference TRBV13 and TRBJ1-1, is AAGVIQSPRHLIKEKRETATLKCYPIPRHDTVYWYQQGPGQDPQFLISFYEKMQSDKGSIPDRFSAQQFSDYHSELNMSSLELGDSALYFCASRATGEVTEAFFGQGTRLTVV.